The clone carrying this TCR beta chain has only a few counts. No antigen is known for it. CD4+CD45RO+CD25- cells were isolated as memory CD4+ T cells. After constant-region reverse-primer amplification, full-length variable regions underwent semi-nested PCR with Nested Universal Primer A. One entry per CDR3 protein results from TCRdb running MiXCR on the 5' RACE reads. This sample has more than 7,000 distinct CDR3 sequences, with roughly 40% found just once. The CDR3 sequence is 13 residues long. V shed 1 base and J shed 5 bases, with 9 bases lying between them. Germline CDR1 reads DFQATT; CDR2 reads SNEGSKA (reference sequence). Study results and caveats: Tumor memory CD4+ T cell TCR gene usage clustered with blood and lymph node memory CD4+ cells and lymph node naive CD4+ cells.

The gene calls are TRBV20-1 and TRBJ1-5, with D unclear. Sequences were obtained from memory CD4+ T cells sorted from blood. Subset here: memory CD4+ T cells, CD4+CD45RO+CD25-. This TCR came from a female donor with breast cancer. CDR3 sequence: CSARVFGDQPQHF. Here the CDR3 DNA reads TGCAGTGCTAGAGTATTCGGGGATCAGCCCCAGCATTTT.